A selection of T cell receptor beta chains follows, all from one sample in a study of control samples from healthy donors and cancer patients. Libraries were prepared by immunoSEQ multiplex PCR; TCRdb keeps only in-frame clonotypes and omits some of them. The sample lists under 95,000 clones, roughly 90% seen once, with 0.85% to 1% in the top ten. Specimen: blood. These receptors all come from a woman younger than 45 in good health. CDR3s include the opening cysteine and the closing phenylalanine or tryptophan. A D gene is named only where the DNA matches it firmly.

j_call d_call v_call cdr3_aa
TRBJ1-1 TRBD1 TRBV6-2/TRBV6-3 CASSFPHQTGLNTEAFF
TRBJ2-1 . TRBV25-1 CASGTGKIAGESYNEQFF
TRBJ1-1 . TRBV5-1 CASSLNPGFWKNTEAFF
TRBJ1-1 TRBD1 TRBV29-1 CSVEAGGRTEAFF
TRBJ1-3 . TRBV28 CASSSSGPESGNTIYF
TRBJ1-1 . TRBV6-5 CASSSTLEAFF
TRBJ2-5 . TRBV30 CAWRGTAPGAQYF
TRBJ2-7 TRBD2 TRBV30 CAWSDLGGRGYEQYF
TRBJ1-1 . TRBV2 CASSRGRTEAFF
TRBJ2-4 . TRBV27 CASSLSISDTKNIQYF
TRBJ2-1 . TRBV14 CASSQGYNEQFF
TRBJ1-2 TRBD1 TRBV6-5 CANGQGLDLYGYTF
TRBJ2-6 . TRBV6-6 CASSYSITSGANVLTF
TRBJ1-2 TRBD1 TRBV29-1 CSALDRGFNYGYTF
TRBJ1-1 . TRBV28 CASSLDLNTEAFF
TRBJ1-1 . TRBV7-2 CASSLKLWVTHNTEAFF
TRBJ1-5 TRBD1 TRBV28 CASSGQMPGQGSNQPQHF
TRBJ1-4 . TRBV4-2 CASSQDRPGGWEEKLFF
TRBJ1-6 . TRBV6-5 CASSYLPSSYNSPLHF
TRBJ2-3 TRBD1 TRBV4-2 CASSQRTGSTDTQYF
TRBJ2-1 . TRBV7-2 CASSLGGATYNEQFF
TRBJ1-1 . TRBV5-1 CASSWDTTEAFF
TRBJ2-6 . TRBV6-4 CASSPQSSGANVLTF